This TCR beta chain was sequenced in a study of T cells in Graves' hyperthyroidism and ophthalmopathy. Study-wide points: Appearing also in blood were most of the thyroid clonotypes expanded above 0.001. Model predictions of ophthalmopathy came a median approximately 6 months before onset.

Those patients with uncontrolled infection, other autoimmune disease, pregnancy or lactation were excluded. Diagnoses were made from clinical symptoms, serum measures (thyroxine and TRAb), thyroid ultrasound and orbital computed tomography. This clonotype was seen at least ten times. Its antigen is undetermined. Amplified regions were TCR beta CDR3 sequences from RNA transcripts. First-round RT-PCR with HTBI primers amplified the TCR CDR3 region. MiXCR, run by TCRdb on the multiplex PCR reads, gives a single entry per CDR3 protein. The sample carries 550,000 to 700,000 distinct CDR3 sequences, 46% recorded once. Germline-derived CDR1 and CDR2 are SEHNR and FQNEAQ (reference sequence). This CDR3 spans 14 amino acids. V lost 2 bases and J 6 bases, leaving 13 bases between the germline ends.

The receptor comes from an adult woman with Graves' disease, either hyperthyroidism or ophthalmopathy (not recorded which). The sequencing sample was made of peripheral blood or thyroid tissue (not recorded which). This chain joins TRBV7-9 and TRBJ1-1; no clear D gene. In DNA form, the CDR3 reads TGTGCCAGCAGCTTAAGGCAGTTACGGGCTGAAGCTTTCTTT. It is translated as CASSLRQLRAEAFF.